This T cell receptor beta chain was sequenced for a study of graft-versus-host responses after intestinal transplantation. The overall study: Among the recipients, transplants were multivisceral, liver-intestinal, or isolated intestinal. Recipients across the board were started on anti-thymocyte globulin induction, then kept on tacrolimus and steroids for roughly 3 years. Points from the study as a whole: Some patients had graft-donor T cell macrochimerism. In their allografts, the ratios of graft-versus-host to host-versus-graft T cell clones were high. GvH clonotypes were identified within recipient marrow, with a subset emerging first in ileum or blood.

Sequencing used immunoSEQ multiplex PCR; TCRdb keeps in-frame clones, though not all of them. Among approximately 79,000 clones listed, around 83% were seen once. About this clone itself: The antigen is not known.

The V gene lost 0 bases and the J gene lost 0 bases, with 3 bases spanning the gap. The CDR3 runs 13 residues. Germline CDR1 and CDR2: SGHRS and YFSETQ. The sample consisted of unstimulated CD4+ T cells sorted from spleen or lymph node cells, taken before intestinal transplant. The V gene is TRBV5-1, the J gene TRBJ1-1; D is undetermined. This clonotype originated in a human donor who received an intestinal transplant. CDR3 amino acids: CASSLDMNTEAFF. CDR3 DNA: TGCGCCAGCAGCTTGGACATGAACACTGAAGCTTTCTTT.